These 15 T cell receptor beta chains came from one sample sequenced in a study of identical twins. TCRdb processed the 5' RACE reads anew with MiXCR; each CDR3 protein has one entry. The data contain fewer than 350,000 distinct CDR3 sequences, 6.5% to 9.5% of them seen just once; the ten biggest clones take up roughly 2.1%. These data were likewise used in another study, on yellow fever vaccine responses in identical twins.

Material for sequencing was memory (CD45RO+) T cells sorted from blood. The receptors shown here come from a woman under 30 in good health.

J is TRBJ2-7 and V is TRBV18; 10 bases are shared with TRBD2. The CDR3 contains 15 residues. V was clipped by 3 bases and J by 3 bases; unmatched bases: 5. Germline-derived CDR1 and CDR2 are KGHSH and LQKENI. The CDR3 DNA reads as TGTGCCAGCTCACCTACGGCTAGCGGGAGCTACGAGCAGTACTTC. This encodes CASSPTASGSYEQYF.

This clonotype was found a few times. The rearrangement uses TRBV20-1 and TRBJ1-2; D is uncertain. The V gene lost 5 bases and the J gene lost 4 bases, with 14 bases spanning the gap. The CDR3 is made up of 13 amino acids. The germline V gene has CDR1 DFQATT and CDR2 SNEGSKA (reference sequence). For the CDR3, the DNA is TGCAGTGCTCCAGGAACTGGTGGCTATGGCTACACCTTC. Residues: CSAPGTGGYGYTF.

Ten or more counts support this clonotype. The chain uses TRBV12-3 or TRBV12-4 and TRBJ2-1; possible D gene TRBD1, 7 bases. The V gene lost 3 bases and the J gene lost 8 bases, with 14 bases spanning the gap. This CDR3 has 14 residues. Here the CDR3 reads CASSLYQGGDEQFF. In DNA, the CDR3 is TGTGCCAGCAGTTTGTACCAGGGGGGCGATGAGCAGTTCTTC.

The rearrangement uses TRBV7-3 and TRBJ2-3, with D perhaps matching TRBD1 (5 bases). Germline V CDR1 and CDR2: SGHTA, FQGTGA. The CDR3 loop spans 13 amino acids. The V end was cut by 4 bases, the J end by 6 bases, with 11 bases between. The CDR3 loop reads CASSSSSGDTQYF. The CDR3 DNA follows: TGTGCCAGCAGCTCATCGTCAGGGGATACGCAGTATTTT.

This clonotype was counted between two and nine times. The J gene is TRBJ2-1, the V gene TRBV11-2; D remains ambiguous. The CDR3 consists of 17 residues. CDR1 and CDR2 (germline): SGHAT, FQNNGV. V shed 1 base and J shed 6 bases, with 19 bases lying between them. The DNA of the CDR3 is TGTGCCAGCAGCTTAGTTGTGTTTGGACCACGGAGCAATGAGCAGTTCTTC. Translation: CASSLVVFGPRSNEQFF.

There are a few counts of this clonotype. The CDR3: CASRNSPTNEKLFF. The CDR3 DNA sequence: TGTGCCAGCAGGAACAGTCCAACTAATGAAAAACTGTTTTTT. The V call is TRBV2, the J call TRBJ1-4; D gene uncertain. The germline V gene encodes CDR1 SNHLY and CDR2 FYNNEI. The CDR3 sequence is 14 residues long. Trimming shortened V by 6 bases and J by 0 bases, and 8 bases separated the two germline ends.

At least ten counts were recorded for this clonotype. V usage is TRBV12-3 or TRBV12-4 and J usage is TRBJ1-6; D unresolved. The V gene lost 2 bases and the J gene lost 10 bases, with 9 bases spanning the gap. The CDR3 runs to 13 residues. Here the CDR3 DNA reads TGTGCCAGCAGTTTACGGGAGATATCACCCCTCCACTTT. Translated: CASSLREISPLHF.

At least ten counts were recorded for this clonotype. This chain connects TRBV9 to TRBJ2-6; no reliable D call. From germline, CDR1 is SGDLS and CDR2 YYNGEE. Between the trimmed V and J ends, which lost 0 bases and 0 bases, there was a span of 7 bases. The CDR3 runs 16 residues. The CDR3 spells CASSVGPLSGANVLTF. The CDR3 DNA follows: TGTGCCAGCAGCGTAGGACCGCTCTCTGGGGCCAACGTCCTGACTTTC.

The chain links TRBV7-8 to TRBJ2-1; D ambiguous. CDR1 is SGHVS and CDR2 is FQNEAQ in the germline V gene. The CDR3 extends over 14 amino acids. V shed 3 bases and J shed 6 bases, with 12 bases lying between them. The CDR3 coding sequence is TGTGCCAGCAGCTTGATCCAGGACCCCAATGAGCAGTTCTTC. Translating it yields CASSLIQDPNEQFF.

This clonotype was observed a handful of times. This chain joins TRBV10-3 and TRBJ2-1; D call uncertain. CDR3 length: 15 residues. Germline V gene lookup returns CDR1 ENHRY and CDR2 SYGVKD. V dropped 0 bases and J dropped 7 bases, with 13 bases sitting between them. The CDR3 spells CAISESPVTGNEQFF. The CDR3 region has the DNA TGTGCCATCAGTGAGTCCCCTGTGACTGGGAATGAGCAGTTCTTC.

There are a few counts of this clonotype. The chain combines TRBV27 with TRBJ2-4; D is undetermined. This CDR3 is built from 12 residues. Germline V CDR1 and CDR2: MNHEY, SMNVEV (reference sequence). V was cut by 8 bases and J by 5 bases, with 10 bases left in between. The CDR3 here is CASCSVENIQYF. Written as DNA, the CDR3 is TGTGCCAGCTGCAGTGTCGAAAACATTCAGTACTTC.

At least ten counts were recorded for this clonotype. The chain links TRBV4-1 to TRBJ2-2; possible D gene TRBD2, 6 bases. Looked up from germline, CDR1 is MGHRA and CDR2 is YSYEKL. Deletions cut 8 bases from V and 4 bases from J, with 14 bases between. The CDR3 is 14 residues long. Here the CDR3 reads CASSEGGTTGELFF. In DNA, the CDR3 is TGCGCCAGCTCTGAGGGCGGGACCACCGGGGAGCTGTTTTTT.

There are many counts of this clonotype. This chain joins TRBV6-1 and TRBJ1-2; D not resolved. The CDR3 runs to 13 residues. The V end was cut by 7 bases, the J end by 2 bases, with 11 bases between. From germline, CDR1 is MNHNS and CDR2 SASEGT. Written as DNA, the CDR3 is TGTGCCAGCACCCTCACGGGGAACTATGGCTACACCTTC. Translating gives CASTLTGNYGYTF.

The V and J genes are TRBV3-1 and TRBJ2-5; D is uncertain. V was shortened by 1 base and J by 5 bases, with 14 bases between the two germline ends. Germline V gene data show CDR1 as LGHDT and CDR2 as YNNKEL (reference sequence). The CDR3 is 15 amino acids. CDR3 region: CASSQGSAAAETQYF. The CDR3 DNA reads TGTGCCAGCAGCCAAGGTTCTGCGGCGGCGGAGACCCAGTACTTC.

In its sample, this clonotype was seen many times. The V call is TRBV11-3, the J call TRBJ2-5; D not resolved. CDR3 size: 12 residues. Trimming took off 3 bases at V and 2 bases at J, with 4 bases between the two ends. Germline assignment: CDR1 SGHNT and CDR2 YENEEA. CDR3 sequence (DNA): TGTGCCAGCAGCTTCGGGCAAGAGACCCAGTACTTC. Protein: CASSFGQETQYF.